These 5 T cell receptor beta chains were sequenced from one sample in a study of cytomegalovirus exposure and HLA in healthy donors. Sequencing was performed with immunoSEQ multiplex PCR; in TCRdb, only in-frame clones are kept and a portion is missing. Altogether 150,000 to 160,000 clones are present, around 83% being singletons, with the ten largest covering approximately 2%. Sequences were obtained from PBMCs. The receptor set was obtained from a human donor in good health.

This rearrangement joins TRBV28 to TRBJ1-2; TRBD1 matches 7 bases. CDR1 MDHEN and CDR2 SYDVKM come from the germline V gene. V shed 6 bases, J shed 6 bases, and the junction held 4 bases outside the gene matches. This CDR3 spans 12 amino acids. CDR3 bases: TGTGCCAGCAGCTCACAGGGGCATGGCTACACCTTC. Amino acid sequence: CASSSQGHGYTF.

The chain combines TRBV2 with TRBJ1-2; D perhaps matches TRBD1 (5 bases). V shed 5 bases and J shed 7 bases, with 14 bases lying between them. From germline, CDR1 is SNHLY and CDR2 FYNNEI. The CDR3 loop spans 13 amino acids. The CDR3 DNA is TGTGCCAGCAGTACCCAGGGTCTGCTTGGCTACACCTTC. Residues: CASSTQGLLGYTF.

This clone was observed a single time. V usage is TRBV7-6 and J usage is TRBJ1-5; 8 bases match TRBD1. The V gene end was trimmed by 1 base and the J gene end by 7 bases; junction bases not matched to a gene: 12. Germline assignment: CDR1 SGHVS and CDR2 FNYEAQ. The CDR3 has 17 amino acids. In nucleotides, the CDR3 is TGTGCCAGCAGCTTAGGAGACAAGACAGGGGTACCGCAGCCCCAGCATTTT. It specifies CASSLGDKTGVPQPQHF.

V is TRBV7-9 and J is TRBJ2-3; 7 bases align to TRBD1. J gave up 6 bases and V 2 bases, and 8 bases lay outside the gene matches. CDR3 size: 15 residues. Germline assignment: CDR1 SEHNR and CDR2 FQNEAQ (reference sequence). DNA of the CDR3: TGTGCCAGCAGCTTAAGGACAGGTTCTTGGGATACGCAGTATTTT. Translation: CASSLRTGSWDTQYF.

This clone showed up just once. The rearrangement uses TRBV5-1 and TRBJ2-3, with D possibly TRBD2 on 6 matching bases. Trimming stripped 2 bases from V and 1 base from J, with 17 bases between. CDR3 length: 17 amino acids. The germline V gene encodes CDR1 SGHRS and CDR2 YFSETQ. In DNA form, the CDR3 reads TGCGCCAGCAGCTTCGGGGGATGGGGTAGGGGCACAGATACGCAGTATTTT. This translates into CASSFGGWGRGTDTQYF.